Reported below is one T cell receptor (beta chain). This clone turned up a few times. The specificity of this receptor is unknown. Base quality data are lacking; no much larger clone is found one base away. Library preparation employed the immunoSEQ multiplex PCR assay. A mixture of 60 forward primers for TCR Vbeta segments and 13 reverse primers for TCR Jbeta segments was used in the multiplex PCR. The CDR3 region of rearranged TCR beta genes was amplified from genomic DNA with a multiplex PCR assay. The Illumina HiSeq System was used to sequence the amplified TCR beta libraries as 87-base-pair reads. In the source study's methods: A later analysis counted around 72 million unique TCR beta chains across the 650 to 800 repertoires, and some 11 million of these chains were shared by at least two donors. To remove PCR and sequencing errors, raw reads were error-corrected and collapsed into unique sequences using a nearest-neighbor algorithm that merged closely related sequences. To assign V, D and J gene segments, CDR3 sequences were aligned to IMGT reference sequences. For a sequence to be retained, a match of at least six nucleotides to both a V gene segment and a J gene segment was required. Rearrangements were classified as productive when the CDR3 lacked stop codons and remained in frame with V and J, and all other rearrangements were classified as non-productive. CDR3 was defined by IMGT convention, running from the second conserved V-encoded cysteine to the conserved J-encoded phenylalanine. The earlier analysis of about 610 of the donors excluded sequences that lacked an unambiguous match to a single V gene segment. An earlier analysis of 587 of the donors called V segments functional above 56.7% productive rearrangements and segregating when the between-donor standard deviation exceeded 5%. To diagnose cytomegalovirus status from the catalog of TCR beta chain sequences, a statistical classification framework was built. In a later analysis, V and J genes were assigned by comparing TCR nucleotide sequences against IMGT/GENE-DB human TR gene sequences. Using the TCRdist pipeline, a later analysis assigned CDR3 sequences along with most-parsimonious VDJ recombination scenarios. A later analysis defined each TCR beta chain by its CDR3 amino acid sequence plus V-gene family, and excluded reads lacking a unique V-gene family. To address suspected cross-contamination and a sequencing artifact, a later analysis removed 592 highly shared, low-generation-probability nucleotide sequences. In a later analysis, a clonal expansion index for each public chain was calculated from normalized within-repertoire ranks of inferred template counts. In a later analysis, generation probabilities were computed with a VDJ recombination model fitted to out-of-frame rearrangements, and the resulting probabilities were checked against IGoR. A later analysis scored TCR-TCR, TCR-HLA and TCR-CMV co-occurrence with hypergeometric tests, applying a repertoire-size bias correction to TCR pairs. In a later analysis, false discovery rates were estimated by permuting HLA or CMV assignments 20 times. In a later analysis, co-occurring TCRs were grouped using DBSCAN, with TCRdist sequence similarity added in when clustering inside HLA-allele-positive subsets. Repertoires with fewer than 30,000 or more than 120,000 public chains, plus five repertoires with anomalous nucleotide sharing, were excluded from co-occurrence clustering. The source is immuneACCESS, and TCRdb retained only in-frame sequences with V and J called. Part of the clones is not carried over; for the studies checked, unresolved V genes explain less than half of this, and the remainder is unexplained. The V and J calls and clone size are taken from that table; D and trimming were inferred from the DNA. This sample comprises under 200,000 clones, about four fifths of them detected only once. Around 9.1% of the sample belongs to the ten largest clones.

This sample was taken from a study of cytomegalovirus exposure and HLA in healthy donors (dated by TCRdb to 2017 to 2019). Background on the whole study: An earlier analysis of several hundred of the donors reported 250 to 300 Gb of sequence data and roughly 120 million unique TCR beta sequences obtained from 150 million to 200 million T cells. Roughly 310 gigabases of sequencing data and approximately 85 million unique TCR sequences were included in an early release covering around 650 HLA-typed donors. Of the approximately 400 genotyped donors, 81% fell in the genetic ancestry cluster associated with self-reported Caucasian donors. The aim of the study was to test whether cataloging public T cell receptors could identify signatures of past pathogen exposure. Using immunosequencing, the study profiled T cell repertoires from about 620 subjects and related those repertoires to cytomegalovirus serostatus. Along with the approximately 650-subject first cohort, a separate validation cohort of 120 different subjects was used. High-throughput TCR immunosequencing, statistical association of individual TCRs with disease status, and machine learning were combined to predict cytomegalovirus infection status. A later analysis re-examined previously published TCR beta repertoires from just over 650 donors and added high-resolution HLA genotyping to investigate patterns of TCR occurrence. The later analysis used no new phenotypic data to find candidate immune exposures, relying instead on TCR beta sequences and their occurrence across donors. To decide whether each TCR beta V gene segment behaved as functional or pseudogenic, an earlier analysis of fewer than 750 of the donors relied on high-throughput TCR beta sequencing. Donor age, sex, ethnicity and CMV serostatus were collected together with the repertoire data. A later genetic analysis used genome-wide SNP genotypes for 398 of the 666 donors, treating that subset as a discovery cohort. Every repertoire in the discovery cohort had been generated on one and the same sequencing platform. HLA typing included class I and class II loci at four-digit resolution. Typing coverage differed by locus: A, B, C, DRB1 and DQB1 were typed in about 620-640 donors, DQA1 in about 500, DPA1 in 600 to 610, and DPB1 in just under 490. Several DR-DQ haplotypes were handled as single units for association and clustering, since linkage in the cohort was strong. Across about 380 genotyped donors of the cohort, an average of about 240,000 unique TCR beta nucleotide sequences per donor were sequenced, and roughly 17% of those sequences were non-productive.

Including the terminal cysteine and phenylalanine, the CDR3 comprises 16 residues. Left in the record is the CDR3 DNA by itself, 48 bases read in frame from the first base. As encoded in the germline V gene, CDR1 is LGHNA while CDR2 is YSLEER. Germline trimming: 1 base from V, 3 bases from J; junction bases outside gene matches: 6. The cohort comprised some 730 healthy bone marrow donors. Cohort members were all nominally healthy when sampled, although unrecorded immune exposures were likely present. The donor tested CMV seropositive, placing the donor among the 290 or so seropositive members of the cohort. A peripheral blood sample was provided by each donor, and peripheral blood mononuclear cells were used for TCR beta sequencing. The Qiagen DNeasy Blood Extraction Kit was used to extract genomic DNA from the blood cell samples. What the work shows at the level of the full study, not this receptor alone: A cluster of highly shared sequence variants was judged likely to represent a technical artifact of the sequencing pipeline. A further reported finding was that TCR beta sequences accurately predicted the HLA-A and HLA-B alleles for most subjects in the first cohort. A later analysis reported that several top co-occurrence clusters appeared linked to parvovirus B19, influenza, CMV and Epstein-Barr virus. Presence/absence analyses assumed roughly uniform sequencing depth across donors, an assumption that may not hold. A later genetic analysis associated a missense DCLRE1C variant with V-gene and J-gene trimming of TCR beta chains, and an independent cohort replicated the association. Because HLA typing was unavailable for some donors at each locus, only the typed subset was used in association tests. Because counts were too low, seventeen rarely observed V segments, including chromosome 9 orphons, were excluded from the earlier analysis of a few hundred of the donors. Three of the identified cytomegalovirus-associated TCR beta chains were confirmed in vitro to be specific for cytomegalovirus antigens. This cohort had only TCR beta chains sequenced, and the lack of alpha or paired-chain data limited which features could be detected. In a later analysis, HLA-associated TCR beta chains showed more clonal expansion and lower generation probabilities than non-associated chains that were equally common. A later analysis associated 16,951 TCR beta sequences with specific HLA alleles at a false discovery rate of 0.05. Strong co-occurrence of HLA alleles, especially DR and DQ, made assigning TCR associations to individual alleles difficult. Most TCR sequences were seen in very few donors, while some public TCRs were found in many individuals. Compared with the approximately 720-donor mean, donors in an Asian-associated ancestry cluster had fewer N-insertions in productive TCRs, according to a later genetic analysis. Linkage disequilibrium might explain the correlated functional status among segregating V segments, but an unknown experimental factor could not be excluded. A later analysis found that TCR association rates varied across HLA loci, with DRB1 alleles showing the most associated TCRs and HLA-C alleles the fewest. The authors suggested that the approach could potentially be generalized to other disease states and immunological phenotypes. A later analysis found that most CMV-associated TCR beta chains appeared HLA-restricted, with HLA associations seemingly driven largely by CMV exposure. In an earlier analysis of some 640 of the donors, most TCR beta V segments were observed in productive rearrangements about 87% or about 30% of the time, broadly matching IMGT annotations. CMV serostatus was the only immune exposure information available for the cohort. A total of around 150 TCR beta chains were listed by the study as associated with cytomegalovirus. Some IMGT-functional V segments, including TRBV6-2 and TRBV6-3, could not be distinguished by the 87-base-pair reads and were therefore excluded. The classifier was reported to diagnose cytomegalovirus status with high specificity and sensitivity in both the original and validation cohorts.

This receptor was taken from a male donor in good health and CMV-seropositive. Sequenced input: PBMCs. Rearrangement joined TRBV4-3 to TRBJ2-7; TRBD1 agrees with 10 junctional bases. The encoded CDR3 is CASSQGRQGAGYEQYF. In nucleotides, the sequence is TGCGCCAGCAGCCAAGGGAGACAGGGGGCGGGCTACGAGCAGTACTTC.